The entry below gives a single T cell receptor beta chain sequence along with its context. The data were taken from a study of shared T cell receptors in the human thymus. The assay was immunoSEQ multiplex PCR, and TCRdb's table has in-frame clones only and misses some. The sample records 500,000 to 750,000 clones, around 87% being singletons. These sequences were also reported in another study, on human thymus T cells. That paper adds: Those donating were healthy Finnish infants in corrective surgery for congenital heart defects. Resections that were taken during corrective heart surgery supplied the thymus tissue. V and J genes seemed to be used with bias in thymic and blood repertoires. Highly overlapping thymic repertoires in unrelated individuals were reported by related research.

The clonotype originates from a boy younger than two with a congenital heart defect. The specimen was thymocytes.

CDR3: CASSFRLRDTGELFF. The CDR3 DNA reads TGTGCCAGCAGTTTTAGACTGAGGGACACCGGGGAGCTGTTTTTT. V usage is TRBV6-5 and J usage is TRBJ2-2; D possibly corresponds to TRBD2 (5 bases). The germline V gene encodes CDR1 MNHEY and CDR2 SVGAGI. Between the trimmed V and J ends, which lost 4 bases and 3 bases, there was a span of 12 bases. This CDR3 spans 15 amino acids.